These 14 T cell receptor beta chains originate from one sample sequenced in a study of shared clonotypes between healthy human individuals. Sequenced by immunoSEQ multiplex PCR; TCRdb stores in-frame clones only, minus some. This table has about 1.5 million clones, under 99% appearing once. The material sequenced was naive CD4+ T cells sorted from blood. Subset given: CD45RA+ positively selected. These receptor sequences come from a man in his thirties or forties in good health.

The V gene is TRBV7-8, the J gene TRBJ2-7, with TRBD1 identical over 8 bases. Unmatched junction bases numbered 9, after V lost 4 bases and J lost 4 bases. Germline V gene lookup returns CDR1 SGHVS and CDR2 FQNEAQ. The CDR3 totals 15 residues. CDR3 coding DNA: TGTGCCAGCAGCTACCTGGGACAGGTAATATACGAGCAGTACTTC. This encodes CASSYLGQVIYEQYF.

Worth noting for this clone: The same CDR3 arises from other DNA sequences in this sample as well. The genes are TRBV7-9 and TRBJ2-5; D is uncertain. Germline lookup yields CDR1 SEHNR and CDR2 FQNEAQ (reference sequence). The V end lost 3 bases, the J end lost 1 base, and 3 bases lay between the germline ends. CDR3 length: 12 residues. The CDR3 coding sequence is TGTGCCAGCAGCTTTTCCCAAGAGACCCAGTACTTC. Translated: CASSFSQETQYF.

The rearrangement links TRBV5-1 to TRBJ2-1; 7 bases are a match to TRBD2. The CDR3 loop spans 17 amino acids. Unmatched junction bases numbered 14, after V lost 1 base and J lost 7 bases. The V gene's germline CDR1 is SGHRS and CDR2 YFSETQ. In DNA, the CDR3 is TGCGCCAGCAGCTTGAGGTCAAATTGGGGGACTACAAATGAGCAGTTCTTC. Residues: CASSLRSNWGTTNEQFF. Based on the CDR3 plus reference TRBV5-1 and TRBJ2-1, the full variable domain is KAGVTQTPRYLIKTRGQQVTLSCSPISGHRSVSWYQQTPGQGLQFLFEYFSETQRNKGNFPGRFSGRQFSNSRSEMNVSTLELGDSALYLCASSLRSNWGTTNEQFFGPGTRLTVL.

This rearrangement joins TRBV5-4 to TRBJ2-1, with D unresolved. The ends were cut back, 4 bases at V and 9 bases at J, with 17 bases in the middle. CDR1 and CDR2 (germline): SGHNT, YYREEE (reference sequence). This CDR3 is 14 amino acids long. CDR3 region: CASSIPSRLSEQFF. In DNA, the CDR3 is TGTGCCAGCAGCATACCCTCTAGGCTAAGTGAGCAGTTCTTC.

This rearrangement joins TRBV5-1 to TRBJ2-7; D gene ambiguous. This CDR3 contains 15 residues. The germline V and J ends were trimmed by 0 bases and 3 bases, with 13 bases remaining between them. CDR1 is SGHRS, CDR2 YFSETQ, per germline. The CDR3 loop is CASSLALGRLYEQYF. CDR3 DNA sequence: TGCGCCAGCAGCTTGGCTCTAGGACGCCTCTACGAGCAGTACTTC.

This chain uses TRBV7-9 with TRBJ2-7, with 10 positions matching TRBD2. The germline CDR1 and CDR2 sequences are SEHNR and FQNEAQ (reference sequence). This CDR3 spans 15 amino acids. With 1 base clipped from V and 4 bases from J, the junction kept 4 bases outside the gene matches. The CDR3 nucleotides read TGTGCCAGCAGCTTAGGGCTAGCGGGGGCTTACGAGCAGTACTTC. This codes for CASSLGLAGAYEQYF. The full variable domain, rest sourced from reference TRBV7-9 and TRBJ2-7, is DTGVSQNPRHKITKRGQNVTFRCDPISEHNRLYWYRQTLGQGPEFLTYFQNEAQLEKSRLLSDRFSAERPKGSFSTLEIQRTEQGDSAMYLCASSLGLAGAYEQYFGPGTRLTVT.

V usage is TRBV18 and J usage is TRBJ2-5; 9 bases are a match to TRBD2. The germline gives CDR1 KGHSH, CDR2 LQKENI. The CDR3 is 15 residues long. The J segment lost 7 bases and the V segment lost 1 base, leaving 7 bases of the junction unmatched. CDR3 in DNA: TGTGCCAGCTCACCACTCGCTAGCGGGAAAGGGACCCAGTACTTC. Amino acids: CASSPLASGKGTQYF. Full variable domain (outside the CDR3, taken from reference TRBV18 and TRBJ2-5): NAGVMQNPRHLVRRRGQEARLRCSPMKGHSHVYWYRQLPEEGLKFMVYLQKENIIDESGMPKERFSAEFPKEGPSILRIQQVVRGDSAAYFCASSPLASGKGTQYFGPGTRLLVL.

The chain employs TRBV10-3 and TRBJ2-7; TRBD1 matches at 7 bases. Germline CDR1 is ENHRY and CDR2 is SYGVKD. J lost 3 bases, V lost 7 bases, and 9 bases had no gene match. The CDR3 loop spans 14 amino acids. The CDR3 DNA reads TGTGCCATCAAAAGACAGGGCTCGGACTACGAGCAGTACTTC. Translating it yields CAIKRQGSDYEQYF.

This chain uses TRBV20-1 with TRBJ2-7; a possible D gene is TRBD1 (6 bases). CDR1 is DFQATT, CDR2 SNEGSKA, per germline (reference sequence). The CDR3 extends over 11 amino acids. V was trimmed by 6 bases and J by 7 bases, leaving 13 bases between them. The CDR3 DNA reads TGCAGTGCCCAGGGGTCGCTAGAGCAGTACTTC. Residues: CSAQGSLEQYF.

This chain uses TRBV5-4 with TRBJ2-1; 10 bases map to TRBD1. CDR3 length equals 16 residues. V gave up 0 bases and J gave up 5 bases; unmatched junction bases: 5. Germline V gene data show CDR1 as SGHNT and CDR2 as YYREEE (reference sequence). The DNA of the CDR3 is TGTGCCAGCAGCTTGGGCGGGACAGGGGTTGACAATGAGCAGTTCTTC. Protein: CASSLGGTGVDNEQFF.

This chain joins TRBV9 and TRBJ2-2; 7 bases match TRBD2. The germline V gene encodes CDR1 SGDLS and CDR2 YYNGEE. CDR3 length: 17 amino acids. With V trimmed by 2 bases and J by 0 bases, 7 bases remained unmatched. This chain's CDR3 is CASSVVSSGANTGELFF. Written as DNA, the CDR3 is TGTGCCAGCAGCGTTGTCTCCAGCGGGGCGAACACCGGGGAGCTGTTTTTT. Full variable domain (remainder filled in from reference TRBV9 and TRBJ2-2): DSGVTQTPKHLITATGQRVTLRCSPRSGDLSVYWYQQSLDQGLQFLIQYYNGEERAKGNILERFSAQQFPDLHSELNLSSLELGDSALYFCASSVVSSGANTGELFFGEGSRLTVL.

This sequence joins TRBV5-4 and TRBJ2-1; the D is unclear. Trimming stripped 6 bases from V and 4 bases from J, with 20 bases between. The CDR3 totals 16 residues. CDR1 and CDR2 from the germline V gene are SGHNT and YYREEE (reference sequence). The CDR3 is CASTESPAWSYNEQFF. Here the CDR3 DNA reads TGTGCCAGCACCGAATCCCCAGCATGGTCGTACAATGAGCAGTTCTTC.

The rearrangement links TRBV4-3 to TRBJ2-7; 8 nucleotides match TRBD1. Germline CDR1 LGHNA, CDR2 YSLEER. Germline trimming cut 2 bases from V and 4 bases from J; bases unmatched to any gene: 7. The CDR3 has 15 amino acids. Written as DNA, the CDR3 is TGCGCCAGCAGCCAACTCTTGGGACAGGATTACGAGCAGTACTTC. Its translation: CASSQLLGQDYEQYF.

J is TRBJ2-1 and V is TRBV28; 7 bases are shared with TRBD2. CDR3 length: 17 residues. CDR1 is MDHEN, CDR2 SYDVKM, per germline. V dropped 5 bases and J dropped 4; count of bases not matched to a gene: 14. The CDR3: CASSGTRPSGAYNEQFF. In DNA, the CDR3 is TGTGCCAGCAGTGGGACCCGGCCTAGCGGCGCATACAATGAGCAGTTCTTC.